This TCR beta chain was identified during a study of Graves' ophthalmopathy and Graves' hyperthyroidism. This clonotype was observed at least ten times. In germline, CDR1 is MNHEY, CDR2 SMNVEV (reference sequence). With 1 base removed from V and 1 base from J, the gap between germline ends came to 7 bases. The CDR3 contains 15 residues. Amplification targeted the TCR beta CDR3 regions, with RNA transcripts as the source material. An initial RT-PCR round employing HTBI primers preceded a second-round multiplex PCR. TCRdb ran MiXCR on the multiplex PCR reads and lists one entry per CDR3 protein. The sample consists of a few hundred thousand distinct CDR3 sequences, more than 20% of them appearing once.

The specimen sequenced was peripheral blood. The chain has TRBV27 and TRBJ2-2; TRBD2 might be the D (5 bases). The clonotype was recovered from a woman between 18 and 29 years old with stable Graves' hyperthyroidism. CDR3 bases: TGTGCCAGCAGTTTATTGGCGGGGAACACCGGGGAGCTGTTTTTT. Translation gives CASSLLAGNTGELFF.